These 7 T cell receptor beta chains came from one sample sequenced in a study of blood T cell repertoires in COVID-19 (dated by TCRdb to between 2020 and 2021). The library was built by means of the immunoSEQ multiplex PCR assay. TCRdb obtained this table from immuneACCESS and retained in-frame rearrangements with V and J assigned. These tables miss some clones; where compared with another copy, unresolved V genes account for less than half of the shortfall, and the remainder is unexplained. The sample table holds a few hundred thousand clones, of which 80% to 90% were seen once. The ten largest make up about 10% of the sample. Sequencing was done on a sample of peripheral blood. These receptors were taken from a woman between 65 and 79 years old with COVID-19, enrolled during active disease.

The rearrangement joins TRBV11-3 to TRBJ1-4; the D gene is possibly TRBD1 (6 bases). The V end lost 3 bases, the J end lost 7 bases, and 18 bases lay between the germline ends. In germline, CDR1 is SGHNT, CDR2 YENEEA. This CDR3 comprises 16 residues. The CDR3 bases are TGTGCCAGCAGCTTTGCACCGGGACATACCTTTGAAAAACTGTTTTTT. Translated, it gives CASSFAPGHTFEKLFF. The variable domain in full, completed from reference TRBV11-3 and TRBJ1-4, reads EAGVVQSPRYKIIEKKQPVAFWCNPISGHNTLYWYLQNLGQGPELLIRYENEEAVDDSQLPKDRFSAERLKGVDSTLKIQPAELGDSAVYLCASSFAPGHTFEKLFFGSGTQLSVL.

This chain uses TRBV6-4 with TRBJ2-1; 8 nucleotides align to TRBD2. The CDR3 contains 16 residues. V shed 0 bases, J shed 8 bases, and the junction held 9 bases outside the gene matches. Germline V lookup: CDR1 MRHNA, CDR2 SNTAGT. CDR3 bases: TGTGCCAGCAGTGACTCGGGTAGCGGGGATCCCCATGAGCAGTTCTTC. Protein product: CASSDSGSGDPHEQFF.

CDR3 loop: CSAGRTGDTQYF. The CDR3 DNA sequence: TGCAGCGCCGGAAGGACAGGAGATACGCAGTATTTT. The chain combines TRBV29-1 with TRBJ2-3; 7 bases agree with TRBD1. Losses at the gene ends were 7 bases for V and 5 bases for J; bases not matched to a gene: 6. This CDR3 has 12 amino acids. From germline, CDR1 is SQVTM and CDR2 ANQGSEA.

The V gene is TRBV6-6, the J gene TRBJ1-1; no definite D call. Per the germline V gene, CDR1 is MNHNY and CDR2 is SVGAGI (reference sequence). Trimming removed 7 bases from V and 1 base from J, with 7 bases in between. CDR3 size: 12 residues. CDR3 bases: TGTGCCAGCAATTTCCAGAACACTGAAGCTTTCTTT. It specifies CASNFQNTEAFF.

The sample holds one count of this clone. The CDR3 here is CATYPGGGETQYF. DNA for the CDR3: TGTGCCACCTATCCGGGGGGTGGGGAGACCCAGTACTTC. The chain has TRBV19 and TRBJ2-5, with TRBD2 matching 7 bases. Germline lookup yields CDR1 LNHDA and CDR2 SQIVND (reference sequence). The CDR3 length is 13 residues. With 10 bases clipped from V and 5 bases from J, the junction kept 10 bases outside the gene matches. The whole variable domain, remainder taken from reference TRBV19 and TRBJ2-5, is DGGITQSPKYLFRKEGQNVTLSCEQNLNHDAMYWYRQDPGQGLRLIYYSQIVNDFQKGDIAEGYSVSREKKESFPLTVTSAQKNPTAFYLCATYPGGGETQYFGPGTRLLVL.

The chain uses TRBV6-5 and TRBJ2-2, with TRBD1 identical over 10 bases. Losses at the gene ends were 5 bases for V and 7 bases for J; bases not matched to a gene: 7. CDR3 size: 15 residues. CDR1 is MNHEY and CDR2 is SVGAGI in the germline V gene. CDR3 DNA: TGTGCCAGCAGTACGCGACAGGGGGCGTTCGGGGAGCTGTTTTTT. This translates into CASSTRQGAFGELFF.

The chain joins TRBV18 to TRBJ2-1; possibly TRBD2 for D (6 bases). CDR3 size: 14 residues. Germline V gives CDR1 KGHSH, CDR2 LQKENI. The V end lost 4 bases, the J end lost 2 bases, and 9 bases lay between the germline ends. The CDR3 spells CASSRSGAYNEQFF. For the CDR3, the DNA is TGTGCCAGCTCACGTTCGGGGGCCTACAATGAGCAGTTCTTC.